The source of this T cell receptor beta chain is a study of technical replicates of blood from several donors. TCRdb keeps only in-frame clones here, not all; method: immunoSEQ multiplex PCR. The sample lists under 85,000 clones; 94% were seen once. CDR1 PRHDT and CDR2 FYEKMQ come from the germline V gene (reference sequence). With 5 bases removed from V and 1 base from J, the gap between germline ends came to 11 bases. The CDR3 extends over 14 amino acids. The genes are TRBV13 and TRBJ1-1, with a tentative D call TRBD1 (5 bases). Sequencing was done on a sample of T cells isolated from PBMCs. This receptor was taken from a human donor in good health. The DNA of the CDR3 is TGTGCCAGCAGCCTCCTCGGGGGGAACACTGAAGCTTTCTTT. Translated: CASSLLGGNTEAFF.